This T cell receptor beta chain was recovered during a study of cytomegalovirus exposure and HLA in healthy donors. 60 Vbeta and 13 Jbeta primers were used in PCR. Clones were read by immunoSEQ multiplex PCR, and TCRdb kept only the in-frame ones, dropping some. The data contain about 190,000 clones, more than 80% of them seen just once; the ten biggest clones take up around 2.5%. Healthy bone marrow donors made up the cohort. Germline V CDR1 and CDR2: SEHNR, FQNEAQ (reference sequence). V was clipped by 5 bases and J by 4 bases, with 10 bases between them. The CDR3 consists of 13 residues. The chain joins TRBV7-9 to TRBJ2-3, with TRBD2 as a possible D gene (6 bases). The clonotype comes from a woman between 45 and 60 years old in good health and CMV-seropositive. Material for sequencing was PBMCs. CDR3 sequence reads: CASSGSGADTQYF. CDR3 DNA: TGTGCCAGCAGCGGGTCGGGGGCAGATACGCAGTATTTT.